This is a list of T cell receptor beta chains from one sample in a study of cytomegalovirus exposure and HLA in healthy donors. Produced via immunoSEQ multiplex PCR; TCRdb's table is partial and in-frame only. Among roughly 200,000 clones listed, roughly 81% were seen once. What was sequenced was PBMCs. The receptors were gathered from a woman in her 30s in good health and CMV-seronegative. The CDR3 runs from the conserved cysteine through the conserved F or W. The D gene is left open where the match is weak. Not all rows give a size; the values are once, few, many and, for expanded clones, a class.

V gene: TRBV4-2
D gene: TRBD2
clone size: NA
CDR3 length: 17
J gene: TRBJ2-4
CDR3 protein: CASSQDSTSGTKNIQYF
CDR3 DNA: TGTGCCAGCAGCCAAGATAGCACTAGCGGAACCAAAAACATTCAGTACTTC

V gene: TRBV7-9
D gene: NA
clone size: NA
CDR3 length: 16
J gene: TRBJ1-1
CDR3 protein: CASSHPGAPMNTEAFF
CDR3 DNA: TGTGCCAGCAGCCATCCGGGAGCCCCAATGAACACTGAAGCTTTCTTT

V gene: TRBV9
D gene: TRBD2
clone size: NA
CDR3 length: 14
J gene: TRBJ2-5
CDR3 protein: CASPTSWRGGTQYF
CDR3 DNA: TGTGCCAGCCCCACCTCATGGCGGGGGGGCACCCAGTACTTC

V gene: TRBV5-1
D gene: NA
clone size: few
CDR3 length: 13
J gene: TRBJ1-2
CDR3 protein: CASSLNGKDGYTF
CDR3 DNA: TGCGCCAGCAGCTTGAACGGGAAGGACGGCTACACCTTC

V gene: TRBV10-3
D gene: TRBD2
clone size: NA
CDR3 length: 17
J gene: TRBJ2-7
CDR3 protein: CAISESQGLAGPYEQYF
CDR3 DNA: TGTGCCATCAGTGAGTCCCAAGGACTAGCGGGTCCCTACGAGCAGTACTTC

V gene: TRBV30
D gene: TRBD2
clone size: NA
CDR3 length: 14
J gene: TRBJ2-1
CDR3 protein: CAWKFGTSQDEQFF
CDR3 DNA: TGTGCCTGGAAATTCGGGACTAGTCAGGATGAGCAGTTCTTC

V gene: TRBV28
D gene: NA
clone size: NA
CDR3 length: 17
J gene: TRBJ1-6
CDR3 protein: CASSLWAFSSYNSPLHF
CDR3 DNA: TGTGCCAGCAGTCTTTGGGCCTTTTCCTCCTATAATTCACCCCTCCACTTT

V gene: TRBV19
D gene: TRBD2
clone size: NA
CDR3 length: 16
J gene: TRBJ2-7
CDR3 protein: CASSSLLAGDSYEQYF
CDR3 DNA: TGTGCCAGTAGTTCCCTACTAGCGGGAGATTCCTACGAGCAGTACTTC

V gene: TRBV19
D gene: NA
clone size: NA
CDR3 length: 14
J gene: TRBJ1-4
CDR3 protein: CASSLPTGGEKLFF
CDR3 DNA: TGTGCCAGTAGTCTACCGACAGGAGGCGAAAAACTGTTTTTT

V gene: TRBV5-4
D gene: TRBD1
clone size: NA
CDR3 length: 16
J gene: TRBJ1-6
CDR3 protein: CASSPDRLSYNSPLHF
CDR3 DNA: TGTGCCAGCAGCCCGGACAGGCTCTCCTATAATTCACCCCTCCACTTT

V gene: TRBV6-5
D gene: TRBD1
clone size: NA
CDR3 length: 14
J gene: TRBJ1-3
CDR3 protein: CASSWTGKGDTIYF
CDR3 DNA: TGTGCCAGCAGCTGGACAGGCAAGGGGGACACCATATATTTT

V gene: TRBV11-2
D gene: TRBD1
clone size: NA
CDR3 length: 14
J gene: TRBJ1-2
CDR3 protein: CASSLGSRGYGYTF
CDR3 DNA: TGTGCCAGCAGCTTAGGTTCCAGGGGGTATGGCTACACCTTC

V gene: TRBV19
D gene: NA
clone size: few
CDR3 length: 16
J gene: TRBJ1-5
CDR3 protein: CASSHRAQGSNQPQHF
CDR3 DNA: TGTGCCAGTAGTCACCGGGCCCAGGGGAGCAATCAGCCCCAGCATTTT

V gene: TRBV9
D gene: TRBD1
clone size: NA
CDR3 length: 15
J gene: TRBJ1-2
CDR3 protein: CASSVATGPNYGYTF
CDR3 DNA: TGTGCCAGCAGCGTAGCGACAGGGCCTAACTATGGCTACACCTTC

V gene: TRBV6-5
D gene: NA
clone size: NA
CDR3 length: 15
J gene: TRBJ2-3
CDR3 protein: CASSYSGFRGDTQYF
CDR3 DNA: TGTGCCAGCAGTTACTCGGGTTTTCGGGGAGATACGCAGTATTTT

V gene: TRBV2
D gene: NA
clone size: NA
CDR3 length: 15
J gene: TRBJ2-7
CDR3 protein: CASNGRGNNRDEQYF
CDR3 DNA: TGTGCCAGCAACGGACGGGGGAACAACCGGGACGAGCAGTACTTC

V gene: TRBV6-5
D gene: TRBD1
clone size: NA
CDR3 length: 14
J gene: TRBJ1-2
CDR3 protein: CASSEGTGGYGYTF
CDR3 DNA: TGTGCCAGCAGTGAAGGGACAGGGGGTTATGGCTACACCTTC

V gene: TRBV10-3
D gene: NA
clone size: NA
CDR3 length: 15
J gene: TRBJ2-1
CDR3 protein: CAISFPGTRNNEQFF
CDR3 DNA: TGTGCCATCAGCTTTCCGGGAACTAGGAACAATGAGCAGTTCTTC

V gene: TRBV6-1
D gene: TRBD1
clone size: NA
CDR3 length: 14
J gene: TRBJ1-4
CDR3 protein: CARGGDSSNEKLFF
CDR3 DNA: TGTGCCCGGGGGGGGGACAGCTCTAATGAAAAACTGTTTTTT

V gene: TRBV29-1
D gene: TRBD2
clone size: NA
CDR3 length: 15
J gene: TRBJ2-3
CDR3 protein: CSARIAGGGTDTQYF
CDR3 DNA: TGCAGCGCTAGAATAGCGGGAGGGGGCACAGATACGCAGTATTTT